This record covers a single TCR beta chain. What antigen it recognizes has not been identified. Base-call qualities are not available, and no considerably larger clone is one nucleotide away. The library was made by the immunoSEQ multiplex PCR assay. The multiplex PCR relied on a mix of 60 forward primers for TCR Vbeta segments and 13 reverse primers for TCR Jbeta segments. The CDR3 region of rearranged TCR beta genes was amplified from genomic DNA by a multiplex PCR assay. The Illumina HiSeq System was used to sequence the amplified TCR beta libraries as 87-base-pair reads. The original methods were these. A later analysis tallied about 77 million unique TCR beta chains across the approximately 670 repertoires, and about 12 million of those chains were shared by two or more donors. Raw reads were error-corrected and collapsed into unique sequences by a nearest-neighbor algorithm in which closely related sequences were merged to remove PCR and sequencing errors. CDR3 sequences were aligned to IMGT reference sequences to assign V, D and J gene segments. For a sequence to be retained, at least a six-nucleotide match to both a V gene segment and a J gene segment was required. Rearrangements were classified as productive when the CDR3 lacked stop codons and remained in frame with V and J, and all other rearrangements were classified as non-productive. Following IMGT convention, CDR3 was defined as the stretch from the second conserved V-encoded cysteine up to the conserved J-encoded phenylalanine. The earlier analysis of approximately 590 of the donors excluded any sequence lacking an unambiguous match to a single V gene segment. An earlier analysis of some 500 of the donors classified V segments as functional when productive rearrangements were above 56.7% and as segregating when the standard deviation between donors was above 5%. To diagnose cytomegalovirus status from the catalog of TCR beta chain sequences, a statistical classification framework was built. V and J gene assignment, in a later analysis, came from comparing TCR nucleotide sequences with IMGT/GENE-DB human TR gene sequences. The TCRdist pipeline was used in a later analysis to assign CDR3 sequences and most-parsimonious VDJ recombination scenarios. A later analysis defined each TCR beta chain by its CDR3 amino acid sequence plus V-gene family, and excluded reads lacking a unique V-gene family. As a way to deal with suspected cross-contamination and a sequencing artifact, a later analysis dropped 640 or so nucleotide sequences that were highly shared and had low generation probability. In a later analysis, a clonal expansion index was calculated for each public chain from normalized within-repertoire ranks of inferred template counts. Generation probabilities in a later analysis came from a VDJ recombination model fitted to out-of-frame rearrangements, and those results were checked against IGoR. Hypergeometric tests were used in a later analysis to score TCR-TCR, TCR-HLA and TCR-CMV co-occurrence, with a repertoire-size bias correction applied to the TCR pairs. In a later analysis, false discovery rates were estimated by permuting HLA or CMV assignments 20 times. In a later analysis, co-occurring TCRs were grouped with DBSCAN, and TCRdist sequence similarity was added when clustering was performed within HLA-allele-positive subsets. Repertoires with fewer than 30,000 or more than 120,000 public chains were left out of co-occurrence clustering, as were about five repertoires with anomalous nucleotide sharing. TCRdb provides this immuneACCESS table in a form limited to in-frame rearrangements. Some clones are lacking; in checked studies, under half of them reflect an unresolved V gene, and why the rest are absent is not known. The V and J calls and the clone size are those of that table, but D and trimming were determined from the DNA. The sample yields about 130,000 clones; 70% to 85% were counted once. Roughly 2.5% of the sample is held by the ten biggest clonotypes.

The cohort consisted of some 730 healthy bone marrow donors. All cohort members were sampled while nominally healthy, although unrecorded immune exposures were likely present. The donor was CMV seronegative and belonged to the group of 352 seronegative cohort members. Every donor gave a peripheral blood sample, and the peripheral blood mononuclear cells from that sample were used for TCR beta sequencing. The Qiagen DNeasy Blood Extraction Kit was used to extract genomic DNA from the blood cell samples. These data are taken from a study of cytomegalovirus exposure and HLA in healthy donors listed by TCRdb under 2017. Concerning the study at large: An earlier analysis of 587 of the donors reported approximately 300 Gb of sequence data and 117 million unique TCR beta sequences obtained from around 170 million T cells. An early release that covered roughly 600 HLA-typed donors contained around 330 gigabases of sequencing data and 80 million or so unique TCR sequences. Among the approximately 400 genotyped donors, approximately 81% belonged to the genetic ancestry cluster associated with self-reported Caucasian donors. The study was designed to test whether signatures of past pathogen exposure could be identified by cataloging public T cell receptors. Using immunosequencing, the study profiled T cell repertoires from 666 subjects and related those repertoires to cytomegalovirus serostatus. Along with the approximately 600-subject first cohort, a separate validation cohort of more than 90 different subjects was used. To predict cytomegalovirus infection status, the study brought together high-throughput TCR immunosequencing, statistical association of individual TCRs with disease status, and machine learning. A later analysis re-examined previously published TCR beta repertoires from 500 to 700 donors and added high-resolution HLA genotyping to investigate patterns of TCR occurrence. In the later analysis, no new phenotypic data were used to find candidate immune exposures; instead, reliance was placed on TCR beta sequences and their occurrence across donors. An earlier analysis of around 640 of the donors used high-throughput TCR beta sequencing to judge whether each TCR beta V gene segment behaved as functional or pseudogenic. Donor age, sex, ethnicity and CMV serostatus were compiled alongside the repertoire data. Genome-wide SNP genotypes for about 65% of the 666 donors were used in a later genetic analysis, which treated that subset as a discovery cohort. All discovery cohort repertoires had been generated using a single sequencing platform. HLA typing covered class I and class II loci at four-digit resolution. Typing coverage differed by locus: A, B, C, DRB1 and DQB1 were typed in roughly 629-640 donors, DQA1 in 522, DPA1 in some 570, and DPB1 in just under 480. Because of strong linkage in the cohort, five DR-DQ haplotypes were treated as single units for association and clustering. Among roughly 400 genotyped donors of the cohort, an average of about 240,000 unique TCR beta nucleotide sequences were sequenced per donor, about a sixth of them non-productive. Here is what the overall study found, with its caveats: A further reported finding was that TCR beta sequences accurately predicted the HLA-A and HLA-B alleles for most subjects in the first cohort. According to the authors, the approach could potentially be generalized to other disease states and immunological phenotypes. The presence/absence analyses assumed that sequencing depth was roughly uniform across donors, and that assumption may not be true. A total of 150 or so TCR beta chains were listed by the study as associated with cytomegalovirus. In a later genetic analysis, fewer N-insertions in productive TCRs were reported among donors in an Asian-associated ancestry cluster than the roughly 700-donor mean. A cluster of highly shared sequence variants was judged likely to represent a technical artifact of the sequencing pipeline. Around 16 rarely observed V segments, including chromosome 9 orphons, were excluded from the earlier analysis of about 600 of the donors because counts were too low. While some public TCRs were present in many individuals, most TCR sequences turned up only very rarely across donors. A later analysis found that TCR association rates varied across HLA loci, with DRB1 alleles showing the most associated TCRs and HLA-C alleles the fewest. A later analysis reported that several top co-occurrence clusters appeared linked to parvovirus B19, influenza, CMV and Epstein-Barr virus. In vitro tests confirmed that a few of the cytomegalovirus-associated TCR beta chains recognize cytomegalovirus antigens. Broadly in line with IMGT annotations, most TCR beta V segments showed up in productive rearrangements about 90% or about 30% of the time in an earlier analysis of several hundred of the donors. When HLA alleles, especially DR and DQ, strongly co-occurred, attributing TCR associations to individual alleles was difficult. In this cohort, only TCR beta chains were sequenced, and detectable features were limited by the absence of alpha or paired-chain data. The only immune exposure information available for the cohort was CMV serostatus. V-gene and J-gene trimming of TCR beta chains was associated with a missense DCLRE1C variant in a later genetic analysis, and the association was replicated in an independent cohort. Because some donors lacked HLA typing at each locus, the association tests relied only on the typed subset. A later analysis associated about 18,000 TCR beta sequences with specific HLA alleles at a false discovery rate of 0.05. Correlated functional status among segregating V segments might be attributable to linkage disequilibrium, but an unknown experimental factor could not be ruled out. In a later analysis, HLA-associated TCR beta chains were found to be more clonally expanded and to have lower generation probabilities than equally common non-associated chains. Most CMV-associated TCR beta chains appeared to be HLA-restricted in a later analysis, and the HLA associations seemed to be driven largely by CMV exposure. In both the original and validation cohorts, the classifier was reported to diagnose cytomegalovirus status with high specificity and sensitivity.

This clonotype was sampled from a boy aged 2 to 10 in good health and CMV-seronegative. Sequencing used PBMCs.

The CDR3: CASSPQGSGPTNTEAFF. The DNA sequence is TGTGCCAGCAGCCCCCAGGGGTCGGGGCCAACGAACACTGAAGCTTTCTTT. The chain was built from TRBV13 and TRBJ1-1, and perhaps TRBD1 as D gene, on 6 matching bases. The CDR3 starts with the cysteine, ends with the phenylalanine, and has 17 residues. The sequence is cut down to CDR3 DNA, 51 bases in frame from base 1. In the germline V gene (reference sequence), CDR1 corresponds to PRHDT and CDR2 to FYEKMQ. V loses 5 bases of germline sequence and J loses 1 base, and the interval between the two ends is 20 bases.